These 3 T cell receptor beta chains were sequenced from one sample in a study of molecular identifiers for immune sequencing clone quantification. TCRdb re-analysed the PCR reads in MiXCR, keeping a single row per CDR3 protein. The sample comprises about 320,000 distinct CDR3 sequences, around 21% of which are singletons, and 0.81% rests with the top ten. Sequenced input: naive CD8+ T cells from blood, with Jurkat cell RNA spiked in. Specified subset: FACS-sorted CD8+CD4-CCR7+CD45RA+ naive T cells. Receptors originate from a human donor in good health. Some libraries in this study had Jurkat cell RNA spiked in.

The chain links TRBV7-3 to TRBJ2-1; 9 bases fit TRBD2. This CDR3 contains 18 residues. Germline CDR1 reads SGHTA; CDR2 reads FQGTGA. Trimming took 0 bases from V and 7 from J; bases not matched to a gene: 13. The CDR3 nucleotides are TGTGCCAGCAGCTTAACGGGTAGGGCGGGAGGGCCTGGTAATGAGCAGTTCTTC. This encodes CASSLTGRAGGPGNEQFF.

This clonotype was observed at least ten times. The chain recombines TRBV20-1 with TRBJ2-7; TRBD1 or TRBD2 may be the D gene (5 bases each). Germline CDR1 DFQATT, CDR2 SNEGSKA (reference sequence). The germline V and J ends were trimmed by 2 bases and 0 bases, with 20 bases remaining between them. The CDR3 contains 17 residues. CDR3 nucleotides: TGCAGTGCTAGATCGGGGCGTTTGTCGGCAAACTCCTACGAGCAGTACTTC. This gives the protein CSARSGRLSANSYEQYF.

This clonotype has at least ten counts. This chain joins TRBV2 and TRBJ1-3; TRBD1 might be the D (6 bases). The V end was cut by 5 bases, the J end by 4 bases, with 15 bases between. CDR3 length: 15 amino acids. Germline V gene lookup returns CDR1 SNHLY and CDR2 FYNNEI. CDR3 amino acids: CASSTTSGVGNTIYF. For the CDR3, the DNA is TGTGCCAGCAGTACCACTTCAGGGGTCGGAAACACCATATATTTT.